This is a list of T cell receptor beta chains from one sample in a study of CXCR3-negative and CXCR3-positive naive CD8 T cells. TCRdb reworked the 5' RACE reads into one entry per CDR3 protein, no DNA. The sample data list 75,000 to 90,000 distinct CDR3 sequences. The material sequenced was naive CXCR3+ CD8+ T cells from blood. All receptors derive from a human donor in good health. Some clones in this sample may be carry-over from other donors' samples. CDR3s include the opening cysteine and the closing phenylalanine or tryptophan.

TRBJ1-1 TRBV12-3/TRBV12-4 CASSSGTGGARNTEAFF
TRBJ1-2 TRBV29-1 CSVDWEDGYTF
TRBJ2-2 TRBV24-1 CATSAVVGGTGELFF
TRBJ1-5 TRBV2 CASSEALGQAEDQPQHF
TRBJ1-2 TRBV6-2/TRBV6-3 CASSYQAPLSEDLDRTANYVYTF
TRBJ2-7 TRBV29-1 CSVELSSYEQYF
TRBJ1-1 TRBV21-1 CASSIGTVEKQTEALF
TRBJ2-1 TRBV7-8 CASNQRTRGYNEQFF
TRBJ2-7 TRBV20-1 CSARDQGYEQYF
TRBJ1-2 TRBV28 CASRNDRGGVVYGYTF
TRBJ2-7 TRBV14 CASSQFPYEQYF
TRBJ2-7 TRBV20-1 CSARDSDLAYEQYF
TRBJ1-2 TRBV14 CASSQDSRGLYGYTF
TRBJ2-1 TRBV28 CASNKDQGAGEQFF
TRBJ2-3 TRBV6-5 CASSSRGTDTQYF
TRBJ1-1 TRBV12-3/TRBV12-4 CASRDGNTEAFF
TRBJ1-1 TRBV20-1 CSAGLGDTEAFF
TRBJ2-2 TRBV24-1 CATSDTRWGTGELFF
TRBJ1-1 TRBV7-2 CASSLIGYRNTEAFF
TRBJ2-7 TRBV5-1 CASSLDTRFEQYF
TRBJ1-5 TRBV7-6 CASSPTTSRMQSPQHF
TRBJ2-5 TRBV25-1 CASSEYQSWLQETQYF
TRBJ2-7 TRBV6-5 CASSYSAGSYEQYF
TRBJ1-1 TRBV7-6 CASSSSPGGTEAFF
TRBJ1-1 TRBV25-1 CASRWSTEAFF
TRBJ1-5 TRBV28 CASNLGPNQPQHF
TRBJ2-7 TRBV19 CASTQGGSRYEQYF
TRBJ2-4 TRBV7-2 CASSLRRLVGKNIQYF